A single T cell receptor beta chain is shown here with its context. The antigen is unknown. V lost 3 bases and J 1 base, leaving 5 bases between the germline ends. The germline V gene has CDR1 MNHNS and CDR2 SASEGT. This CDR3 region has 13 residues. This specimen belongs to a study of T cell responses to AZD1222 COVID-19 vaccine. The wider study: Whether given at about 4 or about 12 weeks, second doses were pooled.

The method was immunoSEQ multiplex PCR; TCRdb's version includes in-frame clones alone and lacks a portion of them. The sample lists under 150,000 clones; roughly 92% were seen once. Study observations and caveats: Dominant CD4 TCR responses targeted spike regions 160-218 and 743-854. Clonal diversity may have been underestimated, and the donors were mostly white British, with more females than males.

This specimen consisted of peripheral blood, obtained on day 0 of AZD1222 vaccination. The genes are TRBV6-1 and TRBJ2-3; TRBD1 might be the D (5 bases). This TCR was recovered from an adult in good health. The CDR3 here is CASSDRGTDTQYF. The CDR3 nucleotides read TGTGCCAGCAGTGACAGGGGCACAGATACGCAGTATTTT.